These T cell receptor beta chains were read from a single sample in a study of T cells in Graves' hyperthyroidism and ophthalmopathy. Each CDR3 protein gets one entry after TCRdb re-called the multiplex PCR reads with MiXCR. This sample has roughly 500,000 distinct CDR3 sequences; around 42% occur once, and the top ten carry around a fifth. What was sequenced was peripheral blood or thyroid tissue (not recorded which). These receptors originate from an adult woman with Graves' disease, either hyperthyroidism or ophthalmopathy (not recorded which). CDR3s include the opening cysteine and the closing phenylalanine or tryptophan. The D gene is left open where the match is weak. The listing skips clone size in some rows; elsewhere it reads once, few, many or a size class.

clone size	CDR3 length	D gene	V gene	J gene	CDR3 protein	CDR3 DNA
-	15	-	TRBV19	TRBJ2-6	CPSSIGHTGANVLTF	TGTCCCAGTAGTATAGGACATACCGGGGCCAACGTCCTGACTTTC
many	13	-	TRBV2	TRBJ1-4	CASSGDSGEKLFF	TGTGCCAGCAGCGGAGATTCGGGGGAAAAACTGTTTTTT
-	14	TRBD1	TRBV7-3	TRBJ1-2	CASSPMEGASGYTF	TGTGCCAGCAGTCCAATGGAGGGGGCGAGCGGCTACACCTTC
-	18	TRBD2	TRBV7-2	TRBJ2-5	CASSLEFRSGGSRETQYF	TGTGCCAGCAGCTTAGAGTTTCGTAGCGGGGGGTCCCGGGAGACCCAGTACTTC
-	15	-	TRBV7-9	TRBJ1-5	CASSLGGQINQPQHF	TGTGCCAGCAGCTTGGGGGGGCAGATCAATCAGCCCCAGCATTTT
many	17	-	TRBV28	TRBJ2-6	CASKRRMSFSGANVLTF	TGTGCCAGCAAGCGCCGGATGAGCTTCTCTGGGGCCAACGTCCTGACTTTC
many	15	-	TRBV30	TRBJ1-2	CAWTGSRDVYYGYTF	TGTGCCTGGACTGGCTCCCGGGACGTATACTATGGCTACACCTTC
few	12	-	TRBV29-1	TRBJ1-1	CSVEEGSREAFF	TGCAGCGTTGAAGAGGGCAGTAGGGAAGCTTTCTTT
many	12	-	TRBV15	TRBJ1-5	CATSGADQPQHF	TGTGCCACCAGCGGGGCCGATCAGCCCCAGCATTTT
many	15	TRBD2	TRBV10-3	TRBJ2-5	CAISTNPGLEGTQYF	TGTGCCATCAGTACCAATCCGGGACTAGAGGGGACCCAGTACTTC
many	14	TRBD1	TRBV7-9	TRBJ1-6	CASSTGQPNSPLHF	TGTGCCAGCAGCACGGGACAGCCTAATTCACCCCTCCACTTT
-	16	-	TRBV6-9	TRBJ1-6	CASSLFESSYNSPLHF	TGTGCCAGCAGCTTATTCGAAAGCTCCTATAATTCACCCCTCCACTTT
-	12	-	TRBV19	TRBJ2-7	CASSLFGNEQYF	TGTGCCAGTAGTCTGTTCGGTAATGAGCAGTACTTC
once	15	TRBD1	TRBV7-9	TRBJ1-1	CASSGDRVWGTEAFF	TGCGCCAGCAGCGGAGACAGGGTATGGGGCACTGAAGCTTTCTTT
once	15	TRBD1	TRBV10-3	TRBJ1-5	CAISAEQGLHQPQHF	TGTGCCATCAGTGCGGAACAGGGGCTGCATCAGCCCCAGCATTTT
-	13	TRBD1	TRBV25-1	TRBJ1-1	CATGGHMNTEAFF	TGTGCCACAGGGGGACACATGAACACTGAAGCTTTCTTT
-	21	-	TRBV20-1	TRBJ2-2	CSASITGRGGLTGGYTGELFF	TGCAGTGCTAGTATTACCGGGAGGGGGGGTCTTACAGGGGGCTACACCGGGGAGCTGTTTTTT
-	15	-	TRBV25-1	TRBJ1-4	CASSGWGVTNEKLFF	TGTGCCAGCAGTGGATGGGGTGTAACTAATGAAAAACTGTTTTTT
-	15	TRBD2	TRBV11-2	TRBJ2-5	CASSREGAGVETQYF	TGTGCCAGCAGTCGGGAGGGAGCGGGAGTTGAGACCCAGTACTTC
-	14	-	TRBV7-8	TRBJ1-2	CASSLASTGHGYTF	TGTGCCAGCAGCTTAGCTAGTACAGGGCATGGCTACACCTTC
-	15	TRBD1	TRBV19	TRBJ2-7	CASSPGQGQHYEQYF	TGTGCCAGTAGTCCTGGACAGGGCCAACACTACGAGCAGTACTTC
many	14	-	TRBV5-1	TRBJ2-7	CASSLDTGYHEQYF	TGCGCCAGCAGCTTGGATACAGGGTACCACGAGCAGTACTTC
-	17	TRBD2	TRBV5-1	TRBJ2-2	CASSEGLAGGNTGELFF	TGCGCCAGCAGCGAAGGACTAGCGGGAGGGAACACCGGGGAGCTGTTTTTT
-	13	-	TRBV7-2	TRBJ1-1	CASRGDRYSEAFF	TGTGCCAGCAGGGGGGACCGTTATTCCGAAGCTTTCTTT
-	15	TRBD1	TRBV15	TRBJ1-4	CATSREDRGAEKLFF	TGTGCCACCAGCAGGGAGGACAGGGGCGCCGAAAAACTGTTTTTT
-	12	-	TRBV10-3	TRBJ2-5	CAISEAEQPQYF	TGTGCCATCAGTGAGGCCGAGCAGCCCCAGTACTTC
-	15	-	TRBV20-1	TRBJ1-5	CSAGGSGEMADTQHF	TGCAGTGCGGGGGGTAGCGGGGAGATGGCAGATACGCAGCATTTT
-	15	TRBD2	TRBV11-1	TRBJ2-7	CASSPGSSGSYEQYF	TGTGCCAGCAGCCCCGGGTCCAGCGGGAGCTACGAGCAGTACTTC
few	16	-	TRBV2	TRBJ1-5	CASSARGQWGNQPQHF	TGTGCCAGCAGTGCGCGAGGACAGTGGGGGAATCAGCCCCAGCATTTT
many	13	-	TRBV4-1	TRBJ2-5	CASSQGWPETQYF	TGCGCCAGCAGCCAAGGCTGGCCAGAGACCCAGTACTTC
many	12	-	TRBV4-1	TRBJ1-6	CASSQDSSPLHF	TGCGCCAGCAGCCAAGATAGCTCACCCCTCCACTTT
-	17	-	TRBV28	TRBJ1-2	CASSMTPGARGPYGYTF	TGTGCCAGCAGTATGACCCCGGGGGCGCGGGGTCCCTATGGCTACACCTTC
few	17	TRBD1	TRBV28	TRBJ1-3	CASSSPGQGHRLNTIYF	TGTGCCAGCAGTTCTCCGGGACAGGGACATCGGCTAAACACCATATATTTT
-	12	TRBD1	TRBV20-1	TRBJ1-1	CSASRGNREAFF	TGCAGTGCTAGCAGGGGGAACCGAGAAGCTTTCTTT
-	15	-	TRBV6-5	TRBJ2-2	CASLPTGRGTGELFF	TGTGCCAGTCTACCTACAGGTCGCGGCACCGGGGAGCTGTTTTTT
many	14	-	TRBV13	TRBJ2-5	CASSYTGNQETQYF	TGTGCCAGCAGCTACACCGGGAACCAAGAGACCCAGTACTTC
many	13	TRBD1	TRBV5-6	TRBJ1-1	CASEGQTWSEAFF	TGTGCCAGCGAGGGACAGACTTGGTCTGAAGCTTTCTTT
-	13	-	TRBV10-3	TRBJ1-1	CAIRNRENTEAFF	TGTGCCATCAGGAACAGGGAGAACACTGAAGCTTTCTTT
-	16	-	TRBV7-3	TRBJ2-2	CASSSGGGANTGELFF	TGTGCCAGCAGCTCAGGTGGCGGGGCAAACACCGGGGAGCTGTTTTTT
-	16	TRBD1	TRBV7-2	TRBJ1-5	CASSDTRQGGNQPQHF	TGTGCCAGCAGCGATACCCGACAGGGAGGCAATCAGCCCCAGCATTTT
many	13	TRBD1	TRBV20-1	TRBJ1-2	CSAWDRDLGGYTF	TGCAGTGCTTGGGACAGGGATCTTGGTGGCTACACCTTC
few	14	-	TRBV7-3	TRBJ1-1	CASSPGGGVGEAFF	TGTGCCAGCAGCCCCGGAGGAGGGGTGGGTGAAGCTTTCTTT
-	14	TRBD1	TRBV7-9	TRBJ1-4	CASSFRTGQEKLFF	TGTGCCAGCAGCTTTCGGACAGGGCAGGAAAAACTGTTTTTT
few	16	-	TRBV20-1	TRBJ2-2	CSAKGPGRAKTGELFF	TGCAGTGCTAAAGGCCCTGGACGGGCGAAGACCGGGGAGCTGTTTTTT
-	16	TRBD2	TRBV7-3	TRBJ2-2	CASNPSGGTNTGELFF	TGTGCCAGCAATCCTAGCGGGGGAACTAACACCGGGGAGCTGTTTTTT
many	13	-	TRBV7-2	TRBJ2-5	CASSFRGEETQYF	TGTGCCAGCAGCTTCAGGGGAGAGGAGACCCAGTACTTC
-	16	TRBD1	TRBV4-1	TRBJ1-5	CASSARQGNSNQPQHF	TGTGCCAGTAGTGCCCGACAGGGCAATAGCAATCAGCCCCAGCATTTT
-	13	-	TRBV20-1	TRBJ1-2	CSARDYSNYGYTF	TGCAGTGCTAGAGATTACAGTAACTATGGCTACACCTTC
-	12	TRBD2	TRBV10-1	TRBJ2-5	CATRLAVEAQYF	TGCGCCACCAGACTAGCGGTTGAGGCCCAGTACTTC
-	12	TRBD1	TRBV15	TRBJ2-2	CASKTGTEELFF	TGTGCCTCTAAGACAGGGACAGAGGAGCTGTTTTTT